Listed below are T cell receptor beta chains from one sample, sequenced in a study of identical twins. TCRdb reprocessed the 5' RACE reads via MiXCR and lists one record per CDR3 protein. The sample contains about 720,000 distinct CDR3 sequences, less than 10% of which appear only once. In addition, the sample was reused for a study of yellow fever vaccine responses in identical twins.

Sequences were obtained from PBMCs. The receptor source for this set is a woman aged 18-30 years in good health. The CDR3 runs from the conserved cysteine through the conserved F or W. Each record gives: V gene, clone size, D gene, J gene, CDR3 length, CDR3 DNA, CDR3 protein. A D gene is named only where the DNA matches it firmly. Size values are once, few and many counts, or a class for expanded clones, and some rows have none.

TRBV7-2,-,TRBD2,TRBJ2-1,16,TGTGCCAGCAGCTTTAGTGGCGGGAGTCCCTACAATGAGCAGTTCTTC,CASSFSGGSPYNEQFF
TRBV29-1,few,-,TRBJ1-1,14,TGCAGCGTTGAAGCGGACGGTGGGTACACTGAAGCTTTCTTT,CSVEADGGYTEAFF
TRBV5-1,-,-,TRBJ1-1,17,TGCGCCAGCAGCTCGTACCCTCTCAGGGAGAGGGACACTGAAGCTTTCTTT,CASSSYPLRERDTEAFF
TRBV15,-,TRBD2,TRBJ2-5,15,TGTGCCACCAGGTCAGGCGGGGGGCAGGAAGAGACCCAGTACTTC,CATRSGGGQEETQYF
TRBV28,-,-,TRBJ1-2,14,TGTGCCAGCAGTATCAAGAGAGGCCCCTATGGCTACACCTTC,CASSIKRGPYGYTF
TRBV12-3/TRBV12-4,many,-,TRBJ2-7,14,TGTGCCAGCAGTTTAGGTGGGACCTCCTACGAGCAGTACTTC,CASSLGGTSYEQYF
TRBV27,few,-,TRBJ2-2,14,TGTGCCAGCAGCCCGGACTATGGCTCCGGGGAGCTGTTTTTT,CASSPDYGSGELFF
TRBV28,many,TRBD2,TRBJ2-1,14,TGTGCCAGCACCCGCTCGACTAGCGGGGCCGAGCAGTTCTTC,CASTRSTSGAEQFF
TRBV28,few,-,TRBJ1-1,14,TGTGCCAGCAACCTGAGCGGTTCGGGCACTGAAGCTTTCTTT,CASNLSGSGTEAFF
TRBV7-2,-,-,TRBJ1-2,12,TGTGCCAGCAGCTCTACTAACTATGGCTACACCTTC,CASSSTNYGYTF
TRBV6-2/TRBV6-3,-,TRBD2,TRBJ2-7,17,TGTGCCAGCAGTTACGGCACAGCGGGAGTGGCGTCCTACGAGCAGTACTTC,CASSYGTAGVASYEQYF
TRBV2,-,-,TRBJ2-7,13,TGTGCCAGCAGTACGGGACCCAATTACGAGCAGTACTTC,CASSTGPNYEQYF
TRBV6-4,many,TRBD2,TRBJ2-1,16,TGTGCCAGCAGTGACTCGACTAGCGGCTCCTACAATGAGCAGTTCTTC,CASSDSTSGSYNEQFF
TRBV2,many,TRBD2,TRBJ2-4,15,TGTGCCAGCAGTGATAGCGGGGCAGGAGAAAACATTCAGTACTTC,CASSDSGAGENIQYF
TRBV6-5,-,-,TRBJ1-1,14,TGTGCCAGCAGTTCCCGCACAGGGAAGACTGAAGCTTTCTTT,CASSSRTGKTEAFF
TRBV11-2,-,-,TRBJ1-6,18,TGTGCCAGCAGCTTAGATCCGGCCAGGGGAAAAGTTAATTCACCCCTCCACTTT,CASSLDPARGKVNSPLHF
TRBV6-1,many,-,TRBJ2-7,14,TGTGCCAGCAGCTTGGCGGGAAATCGATACGAGCAGTACTTC,CASSLAGNRYEQYF
TRBV7-2,-,-,TRBJ2-2,14,TGTGCCAGCAGCTTTCGACAGCACACCGGGGAGCTGTTTTTT,CASSFRQHTGELFF
TRBV5-1,few,TRBD1,TRBJ1-6,13,TGCGCCAGCAGGGACAGGGAAGAATCACCCCTCCACTTT,CASRDREESPLHF
TRBV10-3,-,-,TRBJ1-1,12,TGTGCCATCAGGGGGTGGGACACTGAAGCTTTCTTT,CAIRGWDTEAFF
TRBV12-3/TRBV12-4,few,-,TRBJ2-7,15,TGTGCCAGCAGTAGTCCCCGGACTGCAACCTACGAGCAGTACTTC,CASSSPRTATYEQYF
TRBV20-1,few,-,TRBJ2-7,14,TGCAGTGCTAGAGATCCCAGGGAGGCCTACGAGCAGTACTTC,CSARDPREAYEQYF
TRBV20-1,-,-,TRBJ2-7,14,TGCAGTGCTGATCGGGGCCCTACTTTCTCCGAGCAGTACTTC,CSADRGPTFSEQYF
TRBV6-7,-,TRBD1,TRBJ1-2,14,TGTGCCAGCAGTAGACGGACAGGGAACTATGGCTACACCTTC,CASSRRTGNYGYTF
TRBV11-2,many,-,TRBJ2-2,15,TGTGCCAGCAGCCTACAACAGGGTTTCGCCGGGGAGCTGTTTTTT,CASSLQQGFAGELFF
TRBV6-1,few,TRBD2,TRBJ2-2,21,TGTGCCAGCAGTGCCAGACTAGCGGGAGGGCCCGAAACACCGAACACCGGGGAGCTGTTTTTT,CASSARLAGGPETPNTGELFF
TRBV20-1,few,-,TRBJ2-6,15,TGCAGTGCTAGGGGACGTGTGGTTGGGGCCAACGTCCTGACTTTC,CSARGRVVGANVLTF
TRBV27,-,TRBD1,TRBJ1-6,15,TGTGCCAGCAGTCTGGGGACAGCCCCGGCTTCACCCCTCCACTTT,CASSLGTAPASPLHF
TRBV4-2,-,-,TRBJ2-4,18,TGTGCCAGCAGCCAAGAAATCGGACAGATTTCACCCAAAAACATTCAGTACTTC,CASSQEIGQISPKNIQYF
TRBV6-5,few,-,TRBJ2-5,14,TGTGCCAGCAGTTACGGGTCGGGGAAAGAGACCCAGTACTTC,CASSYGSGKETQYF
TRBV28,few,-,TRBJ2-5,13,TGTGCCAGCAGTTTGCGGGCGGTGGAGACCCAGTACTTC,CASSLRAVETQYF
TRBV6-5,many,-,TRBJ2-7,13,TGTGCCAGCAGTTACGCAGGGGTGCACGAGCAGTACTTC,CASSYAGVHEQYF
TRBV3-1,many,-,TRBJ2-1,15,TGTGCCAGCAGCCAAGATTTGTCTGCTGTCAATGAGCAGTTCTTC,CASSQDLSAVNEQFF
TRBV6-1,-,TRBD1,TRBJ1-4,14,TGTGCCACCTCATGGGACAGGGGTAAAGAAAAACTGTTTTTT,CATSWDRGKEKLFF
TRBV14,many,-,TRBJ1-1,16,TGTGCCAGCAGCCAAGATGAGGTCGGAGAGAACACTGAAGCTTTCTTT,CASSQDEVGENTEAFF
TRBV24-1,many,-,TRBJ2-7,13,TGTGCCACCAGTGACCAACCAGGCTACGAGCAGTACTTC,CATSDQPGYEQYF
TRBV27,-,TRBD2,TRBJ2-1,14,TGTGCCAGCAGTTTATTCCCGCTAGCGGGAGGTTGGTTCTTC,CASSLFPLAGGWFF
TRBV27,many,-,TRBJ2-3,18,TGTGCCAGCATACCGTCGTTCGGCGGCGGTACTAGCACAGATACGCAGTATTTT,CASIPSFGGGTSTDTQYF
TRBV5-1,few,-,TRBJ2-2,14,TGCGCCAGCAGCTCTAGGGCGGGAACCGGGGAGCTGTTTTTT,CASSSRAGTGELFF
TRBV7-2,-,-,TRBJ2-7,13,TGTGCCAGCAGCTTAAGTCCTAGCACCGAGCAGTACTTC,CASSLSPSTEQYF
TRBV12-3/TRBV12-4,few,-,TRBJ2-2,19,TGTGCCAGCAGTTTAGATGTGGGCCTTGGGGGGTTGAACACCGGGGAGCTGTTTTTT,CASSLDVGLGGLNTGELFF
TRBV5-1,few,-,TRBJ1-1,16,TGCGCCAGCAGCTTGGGGCCGACGCAGCAAAACACTGAAGCTTTCTTT,CASSLGPTQQNTEAFF
TRBV12-3/TRBV12-4,-,-,TRBJ2-1,13,TGTGCCAGCAGGCAGGACGACTACAATGAGCAGTTCTTC,CASRQDDYNEQFF
TRBV12-3/TRBV12-4,-,-,TRBJ1-5,15,TGTGCCAGCAGAGGGGGGGGTGGGTTAGGCCAGCCCCAGCATTTT,CASRGGGGLGQPQHF
TRBV12-3/TRBV12-4,many,-,TRBJ2-7,12,TGTGCCAGCAGTTCGGCTGCCGTTGAGCAGTACTTC,CASSSAAVEQYF
TRBV7-8,few,-,TRBJ2-1,17,TGTGCCAGCAGCTTAGTACCCTTAGCTGGTGCCTACAATGAGCAGTTCTTC,CASSLVPLAGAYNEQFF
TRBV7-9,-,TRBD1,TRBJ1-5,15,TGTGCCAGCAGCCCCGCGGGGGGACAGGGGAAGCCCCAGCATTTT,CASSPAGGQGKPQHF
TRBV29-1,many,TRBD2,TRBJ2-7,12,TGCAGCGTTGCGGGGGGTACATACGAGCAGTACTTC,CSVAGGTYEQYF
TRBV5-1,many,-,TRBJ2-7,14,TGCGCCAGCAGCTTGGACAGGGTTTCCTACGAGCAGTACTTC,CASSLDRVSYEQYF
TRBV28,few,-,TRBJ1-5,15,TGTGCCAGCAGAACGGGGGCGTGGAGCAATCAGCCCCAGCATTTT,CASRTGAWSNQPQHF
TRBV5-1,few,TRBD2,TRBJ2-1,15,TGCGCCAGCAGCTTGGCCTCTAGCGGATACAATGAGCAGTTCTTC,CASSLASSGYNEQFF
TRBV7-9,-,-,TRBJ2-3,17,TGTGCCAGCAGCCGCCTCACTCCGGGGCCGTTGCAGGATACGCAGTATTTT,CASSRLTPGPLQDTQYF
TRBV6-5,-,-,TRBJ2-2,12,TGTGCCAGCAGTTATGCGGGCCTGGAGCTGTTTTTT,CASSYAGLELFF
TRBV3-1,-,TRBD1,TRBJ2-5,18,TGTGCCAGCAGCCAACGGGCCCTTAGACAGGGGTACCAAGAGACCCAGTACTTC,CASSQRALRQGYQETQYF
TRBV3-1,-,TRBD1,TRBJ2-3,15,TGTGCCAGCAGCCTCAGGGGGCTAAACCCCGATACGCAGTATTTT,CASSLRGLNPDTQYF
TRBV20-1,many,TRBD2,TRBJ2-3,15,TGCAGTGCTAGACCTTCCGGGACTAGCAGGGATACGCAGTATTTT,CSARPSGTSRDTQYF
TRBV7-9,-,TRBD1,TRBJ2-5,15,TGTGCCAGCAGCCCTCGGACAGGGCCTAAAGAGACCCAGTACTTC,CASSPRTGPKETQYF
TRBV6-1,many,TRBD2,TRBJ2-5,16,TGTGCCAGCAGTCCCATAGCGGGGGGGTCCCAAGAGACCCAGTACTTC,CASSPIAGGSQETQYF
TRBV7-2,-,TRBD2,TRBJ2-7,19,TGTGCCAGCAGCTTAGCCCCTCCTCCGGGACTAGCGAGAGCCTACGAGCAGTACTTC,CASSLAPPPGLARAYEQYF
TRBV6-5,few,TRBD1,TRBJ1-2,17,TGTGCCAGCAGTTACTCTGTGGGGGACAGAAACAACTATGGCTACACCTTC,CASSYSVGDRNNYGYTF